A single sample is the source of the 17 T cell receptor beta chains below, sequenced in a study of blood T cell repertoires in COVID-19 (dated by TCRdb to about 2020). To prepare the library, the immunoSEQ multiplex PCR assay was applied. TCRdb stores this immuneACCESS table with in-frame sequences only. Part of the clones is absent; in the studies checked, under half of the shortfall reflects unresolved V genes, and no reason is known for the rest. A total of about 430,000 clones appear in this sample, nearly 90% of them only once. The top ten clonotypes cover approximately 1.5% of the sample. The sequenced sample was PBMCs or T cells enriched from blood (not recorded which). These receptors were collected from a woman aged 18 to 35 who had been exposed to COVID-19.

V and J are TRBV4-1 and TRBJ2-7, with D tentatively TRBD2 (6 bases). V was cut by 0 bases and J by 2 bases, with 14 bases left in between. Germline V CDR1 and CDR2: MGHRA, YSYEKL. CDR3 length: 16 amino acids. In DNA, the CDR3 is TGCGCCAGCAGCCAAGATGCAGCGGGTATTACCTACGAGCAGTACTTC. Amino acid sequence: CASSQDAAGITYEQYF.

V gene TRBV12-3 or TRBV12-4 combines with J gene TRBJ1-5; D remains ambiguous. V lost 7 bases to trimming and J lost 1 base, with 5 bases between them. The CDR3 totals 12 residues. The CDR3, as DNA: TGTGCCAGCACGTCCAGCAATCAGCCCCAGCATTTT. It translates to CASTSSNQPQHF.

CDR3 sequence (DNA): TGTGCCAGCAGCCAAGAATCAGATATCGATGAGCAGTTCTTC. Translated, it gives CASSQESDIDEQFF. The rearrangement uses TRBV4-2 and TRBJ2-1; D uncertain. V was pared by 0 bases and J by 8 bases, with 11 bases between. The CDR3 consists of 14 residues. The germline V gene has CDR1 LGHNA and CDR2 YNFKEQ.

The chain has TRBV18 and TRBJ1-1; maybe TRBD1 (5 bases). Germline V gene lookup returns CDR1 KGHSH and CDR2 LQKENI. The CDR3 extends over 13 amino acids. Trimming stripped 5 bases from V and 1 base from J, with 8 bases between. DNA for the CDR3: TGTGCCAGCTCATCCCAGGGGAACACTGAAGCTTTCTTT. It translates to CASSSQGNTEAFF.

The genes are TRBV11-3 and TRBJ2-3; D remains ambiguous. Looked up from germline, CDR1 is SGHNT and CDR2 is YENEEA. This CDR3 has 12 residues. As DNA, the CDR3 is TGTGCGCCTAGGTTCAGCACAGATACGCAGTATTTT. Protein: CAPRFSTDTQYF.

The genes are TRBV29-1 and TRBJ2-3; D not certain. V lost 4 bases, J lost 4 bases, and 6 bases lay in between. Germline CDR1 and CDR2: SQVTM and ANQGSEA. This CDR3 has 11 amino acids. The CDR3 coding sequence is TGCAGCGTTGTTAGCTCAGATACGCAGTATTTT. This gives the protein CSVVSSDTQYF.

There are a few counts of this clone. The chain uses TRBV28 and TRBJ1-4; D unresolved. CDR1 and CDR2 from the germline V gene are MDHEN and SYDVKM. V shed 1 base and J shed 6 bases, with 15 bases lying between them. This CDR3 spans 16 amino acids. The CDR3 region has the DNA TGTGCCAGCAGTTTATCGACCCGATCCCAGGATGAAAAACTGTTTTTT. Translation gives CASSLSTRSQDEKLFF.

V and J are TRBV4-1 and TRBJ2-2, with 9 bases lining up with TRBD2. CDR1 is MGHRA and CDR2 is YSYEKL in the germline V gene. This CDR3 is built from 16 residues. The J segment lost 5 bases and the V segment lost 3 bases, leaving 7 bases of the junction unmatched. Here the CDR3 DNA reads TGCGCCAGCAGCCACCCTGGGGGACTAGCAACCGGGGAGCTGTTTTTT. Translation: CASSHPGGLATGELFF.

Written as DNA, the CDR3 is TGTGCCACCAGACAAATTGGTGAGCAGTACTTC. This gives the protein CATRQIGEQYF. The rearrangement joins TRBV15 to TRBJ2-7; unclear D gene. There are 11 residues in the CDR3. CDR1 and CDR2 (germline): LNHNV, YYDKDF (reference sequence). V was pared by 6 bases and J by 7 bases, with 10 bases between.

This clone showed up just once. The J gene is TRBJ2-7, the V gene TRBV7-9, with a tentative D call TRBD2 (6 bases). V lost 3 bases to trimming and J lost 2 bases, with 17 bases between them. CDR1 and CDR2 from the germline V gene are SEHNR and FQNEAQ (reference sequence). CDR3 length: 16 amino acids. The CDR3 here is CASSFEGAGKAYEQYF. The CDR3 DNA is TGTGCCAGCAGCTTTGAGGGAGCGGGCAAGGCCTACGAGCAGTACTTC.

There are a few counts of this clone. Other DNA variants within this sample encode the same CDR3. This chain uses TRBV6-5 with TRBJ1-4; D unresolved. CDR1 and CDR2 from the germline V gene are MNHEY and SVGAGI. The germline V and J ends were trimmed by 2 bases and 4 bases, with 8 bases remaining between them. The CDR3 has 14 residues. For the CDR3, the DNA is TGTGCCAGCAGTTACGGAGGGAGTAATGAAAAACTGTTTTTT. Protein product: CASSYGGSNEKLFF.

This chain links TRBV29-1 with TRBJ2-7, with a tentative D call TRBD1 (5 bases). The CDR3 is 14 amino acids. With 0 bases removed from V and 3 bases from J, the gap between germline ends came to 12 bases. Germline values: CDR1 SQVTM, CDR2 ANQGSEA. CDR3 protein: CSVEDQGVSYEQYF. The CDR3, as DNA: TGCAGCGTTGAAGATCAAGGGGTGAGCTACGAGCAGTACTTC.

On this clone itself: The sample carries other DNA sequences with the same CDR3. DNA of the CDR3: TGTGCCAGCAGCTTAGGAGGGCCCAGCAATCAGCCCCAGCATTTT. This encodes CASSLGGPSNQPQHF. V gene TRBV11-2 combines with J gene TRBJ1-5; unclear D gene. The CDR3 length is 15 residues. Trimming removed 1 base from V and 1 base from J, with 8 bases in between. The germline V gene has CDR1 SGHAT and CDR2 FQNNGV.

This clone was detected once. The rearrangement links TRBV24-1 to TRBJ1-5, with TRBD1 matching over 8 bases. The junction had 14 bases not matched to a gene; V was cut back by 7 bases and J by 4 bases. The CDR3 runs 17 residues. CDR1 is KGHDR, CDR2 SFDVKD, per germline. CDR3 in amino acids: CATRLCTGQGDNQPQHF. DNA for the CDR3: TGTGCCACCAGACTATGTACCGGACAGGGCGATAATCAGCCCCAGCATTTT.

The chain recombines TRBV5-5 with TRBJ2-7; TRBD1 matches 7 bases. Germline V lookup: CDR1 SGHKS, CDR2 YYEKEE (reference sequence). V lost 4 bases to trimming and J lost 0 bases; unmatched junction nucleotides: 7. The CDR3 spans 15 residues. The CDR3 here is CASSPAWDSSYEQYF. CDR3 nucleotides: TGTGCCAGCAGCCCGGCTTGGGACAGCTCCTACGAGCAGTACTTC.

The chain links TRBV3-1 (or the pseudogene TRBV3-2) to TRBJ2-7, with D possibly being TRBD2 (5 bases). Germline CDR1 reads LGHDT; CDR2 reads YNNKEL (reference sequence). V was clipped by 1 base and J by 7 bases, with 17 bases between them. The CDR3 consists of 15 residues. The CDR3 region has the DNA TGTGCCAGCAGCCAAGGGGCGCGGGTTTCGAGGGAGCAGTACTTC. Amino acids: CASSQGARVSREQYF.

This chain uses TRBV7-2 with TRBJ2-7; possibly TRBD2 for D (7 bases). Germline V gene data show CDR1 as SGHTA and CDR2 as FQGNSA. V was shortened by 1 base and J by 0 bases, with 13 bases between the two germline ends. This CDR3 is built from 16 residues. The CDR3 here is CASSLVGGGYSYEQYF. The CDR3 DNA sequence: TGTGCCAGCAGCTTAGTTGGCGGGGGCTACTCCTACGAGCAGTACTTC. Together with reference TRBV7-2 and TRBJ2-7, the CDR3 gives the full variable domain: GAGVSQSPSNKVTEKGKDVELRCDPISGHTALYWYRQSLGQGLEFLIYFQGNSAPDKSGLPSDRFSAERTGGSVSTLTIQRTQQEDSAVYLCASSLVGGGYSYEQYFGPGTRLTVT.